This T cell receptor beta chain is from a study of blood T cell repertoires in COVID-19. Overall study: There were acute and convalescent COVID-19 samples, and they came from the United States, Italy and Spain. T cells, B-cell-depleted T cells, or PBMCs supplied cDNA or gDNA.

V was clipped by 2 bases and J by 5 bases, with 15 bases between them. Per germline, CDR1 LGHDT and CDR2 YNNKEL (reference sequence). The CDR3 loop spans 15 amino acids. Source study methods: Amplification from reference gene primers served as the basis for estimated nucleated cell counts. The protocol was immunoSEQ multiplex PCR, while the TCRdb copy is restricted to in-frame clones and leaves out a portion. From that table come the V and J calls and clone size; the DNA was used to work out D and trimming. The repertoire holds 55,000 to 80,000 clones, with around four fifths as singletons. Specimen: peripheral blood. This chain joins TRBV3-1 (or the pseudogene TRBV3-2) and TRBJ1-2; possible D gene TRBD1, 6 bases. The receptor comes from a human donor in a cohort sampled during active COVID-19. CDR3: CASSQFLQGPYGYTF. The CDR3 DNA is TGTGCCAGCAGCCAATTCCTCCAGGGGCCGTATGGCTACACCTTC.